This T cell receptor beta chain was obtained from a study of blood T cell repertoires in COVID-19. Study context: The samples span acute and convalescent COVID-19 from the United States, Italy and Spain. T cells, B-cell-depleted T cells, or PBMCs supplied cDNA or gDNA.

Seattle researchers signed up patients amid active infection and tracked them longitudinally. In the original workflow: Reference gene primers were amplified, and this amplification served to estimate nucleated cell counts. The data were produced by immunoSEQ multiplex PCR, yet TCRdb's version contains in-frame clones alone and is incomplete. V, J and clone size reflect that table, while D and trimming were determined from the DNA. Found here are 250,000 to 300,000 clones, roughly 90% of them singletons; the top ten hold less than 15%. V lost 8 bases and J lost 3, with 10 bases in between. Germline values: CDR1 SNHLY, CDR2 FYNNEI. The CDR3 length is 12 residues.

Sequencing was done on a sample of peripheral blood. The chain couples TRBV2 to TRBJ1-1, with D unclear. This TCR derives from a woman between 65 and 79 years old with COVID-19, enrolled during active disease. DNA of the CDR3: TGTGCCAGCCTTAGGCGGGACACTGAAGCTTTCTTT. Its protein product is CASLRRDTEAFF.